This is a list of T cell receptor beta chains from one sample in a study of blood T cell repertoires in COVID-19. Sequencing used immunoSEQ multiplex PCR; TCRdb keeps in-frame clones, though not all of them. The data contain about 140,000 clones, 81% of them seen just once; the ten biggest clones take up about 7.5%. The specimen was peripheral blood. The source is a human donor in a cohort sampled during active COVID-19. Each CDR3 is given with its conserved first and last residue. Each record gives: V gene, CDR3 protein.

>TRBV5-4
CASSLDRGYEKLFF
>TRBV29-1
CSVEDVWTGNGVLTF
>TRBV7-2
CASSLEGSGSFQYF
>TRBV28
CASSLRGGETQYF
>TRBV6-2/TRBV6-3
CASSSVDLTEKLFF
>TRBV2
CATHLRVMNTEAFF
>TRBV7-2
CASSSLLGGSYEQFF
>TRBV27
CASSTYSREETQYF
>TRBV7-9
CASSNHGQGGEPGYTF
>TRBV19
CASSLDGLNEKLFF
>TRBV5-1
CASSLGLAGRGNTIYF
>TRBV28
CASSQRTGTNEKLFF
>TRBV2
CASSEAGTSNSPLHF
>TRBV10-2
CASSESGFFLSGKSTDTQYF
>TRBV19
CASNERNNYGYTF
>TRBV7-2
CASSFSTGGQRYF
>TRBV5-6
CASSLQGLAAQETQYF
>TRBV19
CASSIRQGIYEQYF
>TRBV7-3
CASSPGDRPYEQYF
>TRBV7-8
CASSLAGTSGSYEQYF
>TRBV7-2
CASSWKTGGHEQYF
>TRBV4-2
CASSQDRGLGYEQYF
>TRBV5-6
CASSRGQTPLYGYTF
>TRBV11-3
CASSSGGTDTQYF